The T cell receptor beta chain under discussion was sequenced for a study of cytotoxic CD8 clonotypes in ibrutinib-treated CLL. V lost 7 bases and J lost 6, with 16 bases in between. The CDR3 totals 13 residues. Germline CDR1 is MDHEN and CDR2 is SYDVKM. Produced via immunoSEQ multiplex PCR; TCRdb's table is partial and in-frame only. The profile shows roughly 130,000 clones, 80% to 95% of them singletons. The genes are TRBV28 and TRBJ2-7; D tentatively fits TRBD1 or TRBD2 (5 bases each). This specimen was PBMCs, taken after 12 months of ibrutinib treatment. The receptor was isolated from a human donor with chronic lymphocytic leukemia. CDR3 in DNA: TGTGCCAGCACCCCATGGGCAGGGAGCGAGCAGTACTTC. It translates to CASTPWAGSEQYF.